Listed here is a single T cell receptor beta chain. This record belongs to a study of blood T cell repertoires in COVID-19. Whole-study context: The study drew acute and convalescent COVID-19 samples from the United States, Italy and Spain. From T cells, B-cell-depleted T cells, or PBMCs came the material, which was cDNA or gDNA.

The authors' processing: Using reference gene primer amplification, nucleated cell counts were estimated. Clones were read by immunoSEQ multiplex PCR, and TCRdb kept only the in-frame ones, dropping some. That table supplies the V and J calls and clone size; D and trimming were determined from the DNA. The data contain 310,000 or so clones, around 87% of them singletons. Germline CDR1 reads LGHDT; CDR2 reads YNNKEL (reference sequence). Between the trimmed V and J ends, which lost 0 bases and 5 bases, there was a span of 8 bases. This CDR3 has 14 residues. J is TRBJ1-3 and V is TRBV3-1 (or the pseudogene TRBV3-2); D unclear. The TCR comes from a man aged 70 or older with acute or convalescent COVID-19. The sample taken for sequencing was peripheral blood. The CDR3 DNA is TGTGCCAGCAGCCAAGAGTTTAATAGAAACACCATATATTTT. This gives the protein CASSQEFNRNTIYF.